The clone carrying this T cell receptor (beta chain) occurred a few times. The antigen remains undetermined. TCRdb re-called the RT-PCR reads through MiXCR, storing one row per CDR3 protein. Here the sample spans over 650,000 distinct CDR3 sequences, 18% being singletons. These data originate in a study of response to subunit inactivated influenza vaccine. Regarding the study as a whole: Authors suggested few new T cells are recruited by each seasonal influenza vaccination.

Germline CDR1 reads MNHEY; CDR2 reads SVGAGI. This CDR3 has 15 residues. V shed 2 bases and J 2 bases; nucleotides not matched to a gene: 4. This specimen was PBMCs from blood, taken 5 days after vaccination. The receptor was derived from a man aged 50 or older who received an inactivated influenza vaccine. This sequence joins TRBV6-5 and TRBJ2-7, with 9 bases matching TRBD2. The CDR3 is CASSYGSGRTYEQYF. The CDR3 bases are TGTGCCAGCAGTTACGGGAGCGGGAGGACCTACGAGCAGTACTTC.